This is a list of T cell receptor beta chains from one sample in a study of T cell responses to AZD1222 COVID-19 vaccine. Produced via immunoSEQ multiplex PCR; TCRdb's table is partial and in-frame only. The sample has about 94,000 clones, about 85% seen once. This specimen was peripheral blood, taken 28 days after the second AZD1222 dose. Receptor source: an adult who received the AZD1222 COVID-19 vaccine. Each CDR3 is given with its conserved first and last residue. The D gene is left open where the match is weak. Size values are once, few and many counts, or a class for expanded clones, and some rows have none.

size: .; D: .; V: TRBV19; J: TRBJ2-1; CDR3: CASSPQSHGSYNEQFF; DNA: TGTGCCAGTAGTCCCCAGAGCCATGGATCCTACAATGAGCAGTTCTTC
size: .; D: .; V: TRBV4-1; J: TRBJ1-6; CDR3: CASSQDPGEGSPLHF; DNA: TGCGCCAGCAGCCAAGACCCAGGGGAGGGTTCACCCCTCCACTTT
size: .; D: TRBD1; V: TRBV7-3; J: TRBJ2-5; CDR3: CASSPSGTGYQETQYF; DNA: TGTGCCAGCAGCCCCTCCGGGACAGGGTACCAAGAGACCCAGTACTTC
size: .; D: TRBD1; V: TRBV28; J: TRBJ1-2; CDR3: CASSRTGTLGYGYTF; DNA: TGTGCCAGCAGTAGGACAGGGACCCTTGGCTATGGCTACACCTTC
size: .; D: .; V: TRBV3-1/TRBV3-2; J: TRBJ1-1; CDR3: CASSQLTGEAFF; DNA: TGTGCCAGCAGCCAACTTACAGGGGAAGCTTTCTTT
size: .; D: TRBD1; V: TRBV29-1; J: TRBJ1-1; CDR3: CSVQGVISTEAFF; DNA: TGCAGCGTGCAGGGGGTTATAAGCACTGAAGCTTTCTTT
size: .; D: TRBD1; V: TRBV19; J: TRBJ1-6; CDR3: CASSIEGARNSPLHF; DNA: TGTGCCAGTAGTATTGAGGGGGCGAGGAATTCACCCCTCCACTTT
size: .; D: TRBD2; V: TRBV4-3; J: TRBJ2-2; CDR3: CASSRGTSGTGELFF; DNA: TGCGCCAGCAGCCGCGGGACTAGCGGGACCGGGGAGCTGTTTTTT
size: .; D: .; V: TRBV12-3/TRBV12-4; J: TRBJ1-1; CDR3: CASSEWGGTEAFF; DNA: TGTGCCAGCTCAGAATGGGGGGGAACTGAAGCTTTCTTT
size: .; D: TRBD2; V: TRBV28; J: TRBJ2-5; CDR3: CASSLSTGGTETQYF; DNA: TGTGCCAGCAGTTTAAGTACGGGAGGGACGGAGACCCAGTACTTC
size: once; D: TRBD1; V: TRBV6-5; J: TRBJ2-7; CDR3: CASSYGTGKYEQYF; DNA: TGTGCCAGCAGTTACGGGACAGGTAAATACGAGCAGTACTTC
size: .; D: .; V: TRBV6-1; J: TRBJ1-4; CDR3: CASSEGLYRVATNEKLFF; DNA: TGTGCCAGCAGTGAAGGTCTGTACAGGGTCGCAACTAATGAAAAACTGTTTTTT
size: .; D: TRBD2; V: TRBV9; J: TRBJ2-7; CDR3: CASSVEPSGRGQYEQYF; DNA: TGTGCCAGCAGCGTAGAGCCTAGCGGGAGGGGACAATACGAGCAGTACTTC
size: .; D: .; V: TRBV29-1; J: TRBJ1-3; CDR3: CSVNSGNTIYF; DNA: TGCAGCGTCAACTCTGGAAACACCATATATTTT
size: .; D: .; V: TRBV6-5; J: TRBJ1-5; CDR3: CASSYKGTQQPQHF; DNA: TGTGCCAGCAGTTACAAGGGTACGCAGCAACCCCAGCATTTT
size: .; D: .; V: TRBV11-3; J: TRBJ2-1; CDR3: CASSPPGDGEQFF; DNA: TGTGCCAGCAGCCCCCCGGGGGATGGTGAGCAGTTCTTC
size: .; D: .; V: TRBV10-2; J: TRBJ1-1; CDR3: CASSENLNTEAFF; DNA: TGCGCCAGCAGTGAGAACTTGAACACTGAAGCTTTCTTT
size: many; D: TRBD2; V: TRBV19; J: TRBJ2-1; CDR3: CASTESGRNEQFF; DNA: TGTGCCAGTACCGAAAGCGGGAGGAATGAGCAGTTCTTC
size: .; D: TRBD1; V: TRBV5-5; J: TRBJ1-1; CDR3: CASNLGQGTEAFF; DNA: TGTGCCAGCAACCTAGGACAGGGGACTGAAGCTTTCTTT
size: .; D: .; V: TRBV10-2; J: TRBJ2-1; CDR3: CATFGDEQFF; DNA: TGCGCCACATTTGGCGATGAGCAGTTCTTC
size: .; D: .; V: TRBV7-9; J: TRBJ2-7; CDR3: CASSTSGYSYEQYF; DNA: TGTGCCAGCAGCACAAGCGGGTATAGCTACGAGCAGTACTTC
size: .; D: TRBD2; V: TRBV11-3; J: TRBJ2-1; CDR3: CASSLSSGISNEQFF; DNA: TGTGCCAGCAGCTTATCTAGCGGGATATCAAATGAGCAGTTCTTC
size: .; D: .; V: TRBV11-2; J: TRBJ2-2; CDR3: CASSLVVSGELFF; DNA: TGTGCCAGCAGCTTAGTAGTTAGCGGGGAGCTGTTTTTT
size: .; D: TRBD1; V: TRBV5-1; J: TRBJ2-7; CDR3: CASSLGRTGGSGEQYF; DNA: TGCGCCAGCAGCTTGGGTAGGACAGGCGGAAGTGGCGAGCAGTACTTC
size: .; D: TRBD2; V: TRBV11-3; J: TRBJ2-3; CDR3: CASAVGREATDTQYF; DNA: TGTGCCAGCGCGGTTGGGCGGGAGGCCACAGATACGCAGTATTTT
size: .; D: .; V: TRBV9; J: TRBJ2-3; CDR3: CASSRVLATSTDTQYF; DNA: TGTGCCAGCAGTCGCGTCCTAGCGACTTCCACAGATACGCAGTATTTT
size: .; D: .; V: TRBV4-3; J: TRBJ2-6; CDR3: CASSQGNFGANVLTF; DNA: TGCGCCAGCAGCCAAGGGAATTTTGGGGCCAACGTCCTGACTTTC
size: .; D: .; V: TRBV4-1; J: TRBJ1-3; CDR3: CASSDPARYSGNTIYF; DNA: TGCGCCAGCAGCGACCCGGCTCGGTACTCTGGAAACACCATATATTTT
size: .; D: .; V: TRBV18; J: TRBJ2-7; CDR3: CASSPGRGSEQYF; DNA: TGTGCCAGCTCACCAGGTCGGGGAAGCGAGCAGTACTTC
size: .; D: .; V: TRBV19; J: TRBJ2-4; CDR3: CASSKPDLAKNIQYF; DNA: TGTGCCAGTAGTAAACCGGATTTAGCCAAAAACATTCAGTACTTC
size: once; D: .; V: TRBV24-1; J: TRBJ2-1; CDR3: CATRDKMNNEQFF; DNA: TGTGCCACCCGGGACAAGATGAACAATGAGCAGTTCTTC
size: .; D: .; V: TRBV7-2; J: TRBJ2-7; CDR3: CASSLPRQGLKEQYF; DNA: TGTGCCAGCAGCTTACCGCGTCAGGGCTTAAAAGAGCAGTACTTC
size: .; D: .; V: TRBV11-1; J: TRBJ1-1; CDR3: CASSSTGNPNTEAFF; DNA: TGTGCCAGCAGCTCAACAGGAAACCCGAACACTGAAGCTTTCTTT
size: .; D: .; V: TRBV7-8; J: TRBJ1-1; CDR3: CASSFLWGASTEAFF; DNA: TGTGCCAGCAGCTTCCTTTGGGGGGCGTCCACTGAAGCTTTCTTT
size: .; D: .; V: TRBV7-2; J: TRBJ1-2; CDR3: CASSATGLSVNYGYTF; DNA: TGTGCCAGCAGCGCGACAGGCCTGAGTGTTAACTATGGCTACACCTTC
size: .; D: TRBD1; V: TRBV19; J: TRBJ2-5; CDR3: CASSATGTEQETQYF; DNA: TGTGCCAGTAGTGCCACCGGGACAGAGCAAGAGACCCAGTACTTC
size: once; D: TRBD1; V: TRBV6-5; J: TRBJ1-1; CDR3: CASSSWTGNTEAFF; DNA: TGTGCCAGCAGCTCGTGGACAGGGAACACTGAAGCTTTCTTT
size: .; D: .; V: TRBV2; J: TRBJ1-6; CDR3: CASSDSGPSPLHF; DNA: TGTGCCAGCAGTGACTCGGGCCCTTCACCCCTCCACTTT
size: .; D: TRBD2; V: TRBV7-3; J: TRBJ2-1; CDR3: CASSLPGAGAYNEQFF; DNA: TGTGCCAGCAGCCTCCCCGGAGCGGGGGCCTACAATGAGCAGTTCTTC
size: .; D: TRBD1; V: TRBV24-1; J: TRBJ2-7; CDR3: CATSDRMGQVGQYF; DNA: TGTGCCACCAGTGACCGAATGGGACAGGTTGGGCAGTACTTC
size: few; D: TRBD1; V: TRBV3-1/TRBV3-2; J: TRBJ1-5; CDR3: CASSSRQGDQPQHF; DNA: TGTGCCAGCAGTTCTAGACAGGGGGATCAGCCCCAGCATTTT
size: .; D: .; V: TRBV7-7; J: TRBJ1-2; CDR3: CASSPAGTYYGYTF; DNA: TGTGCTAGCAGCCCCGCCGGGACCTACTATGGCTACACCTTC
size: few; D: .; V: TRBV6-5; J: TRBJ1-1; CDR3: CASRSGGNTEAFF; DNA: TGTGCCAGCAGGAGTGGAGGGAACACTGAAGCTTTCTTT
size: .; D: .; V: TRBV5-6; J: TRBJ1-4; CDR3: CASSSLMGTNEKLFF; DNA: TGTGCCAGCAGCTCCCTCATGGGGACTAATGAAAAACTGTTTTTT
size: few; D: .; V: TRBV10-3; J: TRBJ2-1; CDR3: CAISGLVGTNEQFF; DNA: TGTGCCATCAGCGGACTAGTTGGGACAAATGAGCAGTTCTTC
size: .; D: .; V: TRBV30; J: TRBJ1-2; CDR3: CAWSVSQGISYGYTF; DNA: TGTGCCTGGAGTGTATCGCAGGGGATTTCCTATGGCTACACCTTC
size: .; D: .; V: TRBV2; J: TRBJ1-1; CDR3: CASSAGENTEAFF; DNA: TGTGCCAGCAGTGCAGGCGAGAACACTGAAGCTTTCTTT
size: .; D: .; V: TRBV7-2; J: TRBJ2-1; CDR3: CASSLGSSSYNEQFF; DNA: TGTGCCAGCAGCCTCGGGAGTAGCTCCTACAATGAGCAGTTCTTC
size: .; D: TRBD2; V: TRBV24-1; J: TRBJ2-1; CDR3: CATAQRGRYNEQFF; DNA: TGTGCCACCGCTCAGCGGGGAAGATACAATGAGCAGTTCTTC
size: .; D: .; V: TRBV12-3/TRBV12-4; J: TRBJ1-4; CDR3: CASSLFEKLFF; DNA: TGTGCCAGCAGCTTGTTTGAAAAACTGTTTTTT
size: .; D: .; V: TRBV7-2; J: TRBJ1-3; CDR3: CASSQVSGNTIYF; DNA: TGTGCCAGCAGCCAGGTCTCTGGAAACACCATATATTTT
size: .; D: TRBD2; V: TRBV28; J: TRBJ2-1; CDR3: CASSLPQAGGAYNEQFF; DNA: TGTGCCAGCAGTTTACCCCAAGCGGGAGGGGCCTACAATGAGCAGTTCTTC
size: once; D: .; V: TRBV7-3; J: TRBJ2-1; CDR3: CASSSFGGSVGDEQFF; DNA: TGTGCCAGCAGCTCCTTTGGTGGTAGTGTGGGCGATGAGCAGTTCTTC
size: .; D: .; V: TRBV3-1/TRBV3-2; J: TRBJ2-7; CDR3: CASSQAPRSYEQYF; DNA: TGTGCCAGCAGCCAAGCCCCAAGATCCTACGAGCAGTACTTC
size: few; D: .; V: TRBV25-1; J: TRBJ1-2; CDR3: CASIRLLGGYTF; DNA: TGTGCCAGCATAAGACTGCTGGGGGGCTACACCTTC